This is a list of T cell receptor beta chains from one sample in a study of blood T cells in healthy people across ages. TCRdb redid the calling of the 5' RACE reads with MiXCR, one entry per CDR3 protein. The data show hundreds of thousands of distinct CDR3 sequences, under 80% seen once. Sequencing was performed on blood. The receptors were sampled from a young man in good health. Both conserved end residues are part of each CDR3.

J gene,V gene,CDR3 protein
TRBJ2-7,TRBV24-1,CATSAGHEQYF
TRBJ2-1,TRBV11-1,CASSLIQGDYNEQFF
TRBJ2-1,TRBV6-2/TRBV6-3,CASSYNGQGAGNEQFF
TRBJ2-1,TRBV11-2,CASSLDRLAGERFF
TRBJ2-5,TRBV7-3,CASSLGLAGGIDEQYF
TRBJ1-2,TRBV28,CASHGYGYTF
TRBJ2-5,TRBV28,CASSLLAETQYF
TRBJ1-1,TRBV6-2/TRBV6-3,CASSLLYRGSDYTEAFF
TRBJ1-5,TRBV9,CASSMQGGNQPQHF
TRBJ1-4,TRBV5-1,CASSWGDRDGEKLFF
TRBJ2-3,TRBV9,CASSKGVNSLSDTQYF
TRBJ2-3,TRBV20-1,CSATGDSTDTQYF
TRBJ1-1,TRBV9,CASSAAGTPNTEAFF
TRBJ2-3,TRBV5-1,CASGTVSSADTQYF
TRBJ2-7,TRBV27,CASSVGERYEQYF
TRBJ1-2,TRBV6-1,CASTWIGGSNGYTF
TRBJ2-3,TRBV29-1,CSVPGLVSDTQYF
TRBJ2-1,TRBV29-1,CSVAESGVNKQFF
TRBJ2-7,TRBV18,CASSPREGPVNEQYF
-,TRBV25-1,CASSEYGSGETQYF
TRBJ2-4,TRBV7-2,CASSLGRQGYSNIQYF
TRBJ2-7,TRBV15,CATSRGSPYEQYF
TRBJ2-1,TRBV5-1,CASSFHTSSSYNEQFF
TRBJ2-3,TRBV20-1,CSAHDRRGGTHGDTQYF
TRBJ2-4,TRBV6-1,CASSELGSSGYIQYF
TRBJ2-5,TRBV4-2,CASSQVGAGSQETQYF
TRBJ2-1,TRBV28,CASSLQGQYNEQFF
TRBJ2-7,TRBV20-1,CSASSRPLSLQYF
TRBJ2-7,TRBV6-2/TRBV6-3,CASSYTSSYEQYF
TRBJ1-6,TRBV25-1,CASSNSYNSPLHF
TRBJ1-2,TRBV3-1,CAILGMGGANYGYTF
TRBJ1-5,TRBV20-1,CSASGTALPSNQPQHF
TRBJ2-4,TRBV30,CAGSEWGPQYF
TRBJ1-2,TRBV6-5,CASSRDRARYGYTF
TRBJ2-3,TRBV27,CASSPLGGGLTDTQYF
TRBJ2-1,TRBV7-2,CASSLEAAARRLGRRTEQFF
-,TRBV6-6,CASSYPLREGGYEQYF
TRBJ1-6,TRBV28,CASTTRGQGYSALHF
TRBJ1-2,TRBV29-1,CSVEDVVRGGYTF
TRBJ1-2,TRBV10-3,CAISTQGYGYTF
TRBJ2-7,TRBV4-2,CASSQAGIGSSYEQYF
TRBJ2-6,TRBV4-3,CASSQDAGNSGANVLTF